The rows below give T cell receptor beta chains drawn from one sample of a study of shared clonotypes between healthy human individuals. TCRdb keeps only in-frame clones here, not all; method: immunoSEQ multiplex PCR. The sample includes nearly 1 million clones, approximately 80% seen only once; the top ten take approximately 1.5%. Material for sequencing was memory CD4+ T cells sorted from blood. These receptors all come from a man aged 18 to 30 in good health. Each CDR3 is given without its conserved first and last residue.

CDR3	V	J
ASAIIDSPLH	TRBV6-1	TRBJ1-6
ASSFLGGANTGELF	TRBV7-2	TRBJ2-2
ASSEHRSLSGNTIY	TRBV10-1	TRBJ1-3
ASSLRDRVTGELF	TRBV5-1	TRBJ2-2
ASSLVAPGFSPLH	TRBV5-5	TRBJ1-6
ASSSGQGGNQPQH	TRBV28	TRBJ1-5
ASSPQLFGEQY	TRBV19	TRBJ2-7
ASSLGTYSSYNEQF	TRBV11-3	TRBJ2-1
ASSVGGSGANVLT	TRBV2	TRBJ2-6
ASSSAGGLTYEQY	TRBV9	TRBJ2-7
ASSQDSQGVREQY	TRBV4-1	TRBJ2-7
ASSMTVNTEAF	TRBV19	TRBJ1-1
ASSLNQGLPQETQY	TRBV7-8	TRBJ2-5
ASSLAWGDWSQY	TRBV7-2	TRBJ2-5
ASSPGLAGAETQY	TRBV18	TRBJ2-5
ASRREWVSGELMRTQY	TRBV4-1	TRBJ2-5
ASSPRTGRSYEQY	TRBV14	TRBJ2-7
ASSENSGREF	TRBV2	TRBJ2-1
ASSYKAGGHNEQF	TRBV6-6	TRBJ2-1
AISKGGPGANVLT	TRBV6-1	TRBJ2-6
ASSVLGGAGEAF	TRBV2	TRBJ1-1
ASSLEAANSYNEQF	TRBV7-6	TRBJ2-1
ASSQGAAGGTDTQY	TRBV4-3	TRBJ2-3
ASSEGLGHSDTQY	TRBV2	TRBJ2-3
ASSRTSWTEAF	TRBV7-3	TRBJ1-1
SVARGTLYEQY	TRBV29-1	TRBJ2-7
ASSQSSGGRETQY	TRBV5-1	TRBJ2-5
ASRKDREYGYT	TRBV2	TRBJ1-2
ASRDSGELF	TRBV6-5	TRBJ2-2
ASSPQDAQAF	TRBV18	TRBJ1-1
ASSSGQGLLGSGNTIY	TRBV27	TRBJ1-3
ASSPSSGGGTDTQY	TRBV7-3	TRBJ2-3
ASGGYSNQPQH	TRBV7-2	TRBJ1-5
ASSERFGFSFYEQY	TRBV2	TRBJ2-7
ASSLDGRLNNEQF	TRBV5-1	TRBJ2-1
ASSLNPPGQSQETQY	TRBV11-2	TRBJ2-5
ASSLGPPSESPLH	TRBV5-6	TRBJ1-6
ASSLSPAQGTGELF	TRBV11-2	TRBJ2-2